The clone carrying this T cell receptor (beta chain) was recorded at least ten times. These data originate in a study of T-cell reconstitution after alpha-beta-depleted transplantation in children. This CDR3 has 14 residues. V was pared by 5 bases and J by 3 bases, with 6 bases of the junction left unmatched. This sample's TCRbeta library carried unique molecular identifier barcodes. TCRdb independently ran MiXCR on the PCR reads; one entry per CDR3 protein. The sample includes almost 400,000 distinct CDR3 sequences, about a fifth of them seen just once. V and J are TRBV12-3 or TRBV12-4 and TRBJ2-5, with 7 bases fitting TRBD1. Sample: PBMCs from the stem cell graft donor, taken from the stem cell graft. This TCR came from a human donor who donated a stem cell graft to a child with acute myeloid leukemia. The CDR3, as DNA: TGTGCCAGCAGTCTGACAGGGACGGAAGAGACCCAGTACTTC. Its protein is CASSLTGTEETQYF.